This T cell receptor beta chain derives from a study of cytomegalovirus exposure and HLA in healthy donors. Overall study findings and caveats: Using a false discovery rate of 0.05, a later analysis showed that 16,951 TCR beta sequences were associated with HLA alleles. Most TCR sequences proved rare, with some public TCRs found in many donors. In an earlier analysis, about 87% or about 30%: the productive usage of most TCR beta V segments. Cytomegalovirus status was reportedly diagnosed by the classifier with high specificity and sensitivity.

Concerning this clone itself: The antigen is not known.

PCR employed 60 Vbeta and 13 Jbeta primers. Here immunoSEQ multiplex PCR was the method, and the copy in TCRdb shows in-frame clones only, minus some. The table lists more than 150,000 clones, around three quarters of them singletons, with less than 2% in the top ten. The CDR3 spans 14 residues. Trimming cost V 3 bases and J 7 bases, with 10 bases left between them. Germline V gives CDR1 MNHNS, CDR2 SASEGT. The rearrangement links TRBV6-1 to TRBJ1-6; D might be TRBD1 (6 bases). This receptor was taken from a woman between 25 and 40 years old in good health and CMV-seronegative. What was sequenced was PBMCs. The CDR3 DNA is TGTGCCAGCAGTGATCGACAGGAGAATTCACCCCTCCACTTT. It translates to CASSDRQENSPLHF.